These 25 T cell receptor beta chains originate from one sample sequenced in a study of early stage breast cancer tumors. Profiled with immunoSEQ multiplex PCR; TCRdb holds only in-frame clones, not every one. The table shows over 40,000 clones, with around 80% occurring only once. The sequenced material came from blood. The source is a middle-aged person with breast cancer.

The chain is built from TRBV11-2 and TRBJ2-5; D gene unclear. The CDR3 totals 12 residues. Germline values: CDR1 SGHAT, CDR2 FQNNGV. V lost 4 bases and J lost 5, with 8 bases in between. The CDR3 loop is CASSSLGETQYF. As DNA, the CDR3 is TGTGCCAGCAGCTCCCTGGGGGAGACCCAGTACTTC.

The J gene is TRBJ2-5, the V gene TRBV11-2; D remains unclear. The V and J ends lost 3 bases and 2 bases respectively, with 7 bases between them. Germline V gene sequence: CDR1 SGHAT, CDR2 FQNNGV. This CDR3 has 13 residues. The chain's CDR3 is CASSLAEQETQYF. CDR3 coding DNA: TGTGCCAGCAGCTTGGCGGAACAAGAGACCCAGTACTTC.

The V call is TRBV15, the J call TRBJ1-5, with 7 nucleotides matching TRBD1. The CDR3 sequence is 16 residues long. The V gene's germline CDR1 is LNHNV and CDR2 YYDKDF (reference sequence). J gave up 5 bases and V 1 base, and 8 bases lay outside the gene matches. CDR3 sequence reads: CATSRVPGQVHQPQHF. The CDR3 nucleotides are TGTGCCACCAGCAGAGTACCCGGACAGGTACATCAGCCCCAGCATTTT.

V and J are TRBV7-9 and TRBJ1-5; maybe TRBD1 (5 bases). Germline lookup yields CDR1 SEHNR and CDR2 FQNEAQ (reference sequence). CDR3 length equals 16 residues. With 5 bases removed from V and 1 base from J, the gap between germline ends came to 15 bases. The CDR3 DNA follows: TGTGCCAGCAGCCCCGGGGACCGGGGGAGCAATCAGCCCCAGCATTTT. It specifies CASSPGDRGSNQPQHF.

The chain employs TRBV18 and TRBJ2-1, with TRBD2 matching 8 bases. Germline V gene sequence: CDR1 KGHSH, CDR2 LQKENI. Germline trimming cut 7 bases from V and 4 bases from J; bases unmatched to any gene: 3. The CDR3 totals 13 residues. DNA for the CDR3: TGTGCCAGCTATGGACTAGCTTACAATGAGCAGTTCTTC. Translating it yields CASYGLAYNEQFF.

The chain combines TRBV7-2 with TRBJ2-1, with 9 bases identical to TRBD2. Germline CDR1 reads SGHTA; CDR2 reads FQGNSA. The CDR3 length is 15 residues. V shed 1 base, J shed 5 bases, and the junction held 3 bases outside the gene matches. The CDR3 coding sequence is TGTGCCAGCAGCTTAGGGGGACTAGCCAACAATGAGCAGTTCTTC. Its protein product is CASSLGGLANNEQFF.

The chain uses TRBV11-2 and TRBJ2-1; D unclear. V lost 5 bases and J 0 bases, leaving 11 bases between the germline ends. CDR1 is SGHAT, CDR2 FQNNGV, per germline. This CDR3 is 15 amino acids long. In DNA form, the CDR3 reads TGTGCCAGCAGCGTGGAGCTGGGCTCCTACAATGAGCAGTTCTTC. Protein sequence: CASSVELGSYNEQFF.

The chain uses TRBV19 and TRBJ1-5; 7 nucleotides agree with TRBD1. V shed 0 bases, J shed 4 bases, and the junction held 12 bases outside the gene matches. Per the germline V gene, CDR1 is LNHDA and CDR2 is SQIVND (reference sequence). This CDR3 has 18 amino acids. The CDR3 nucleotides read TGTGCCAGTAGTATAGATCTCCGTTGGACAGGTGATAATCAGCCCCAGCATTTT. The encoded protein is CASSIDLRWTGDNQPQHF.

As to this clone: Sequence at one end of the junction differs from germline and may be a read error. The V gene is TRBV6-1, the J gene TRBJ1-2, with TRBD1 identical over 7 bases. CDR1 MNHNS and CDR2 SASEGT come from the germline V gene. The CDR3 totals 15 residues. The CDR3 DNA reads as TGTGCCAGCAGAGCAGGACAGGCGATTGGCTATAGCTACACCTTC. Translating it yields CASRAGQAIGYSYTF.

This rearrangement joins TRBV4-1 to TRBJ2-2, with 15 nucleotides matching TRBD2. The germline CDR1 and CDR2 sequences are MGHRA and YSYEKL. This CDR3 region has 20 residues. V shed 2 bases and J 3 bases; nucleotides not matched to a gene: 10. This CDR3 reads CASSQPGLAGGPGDTGELFF. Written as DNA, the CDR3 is TGCGCCAGCAGCCAACCCGGACTAGCGGGAGGGCCGGGTGACACCGGGGAGCTGTTTTTT.

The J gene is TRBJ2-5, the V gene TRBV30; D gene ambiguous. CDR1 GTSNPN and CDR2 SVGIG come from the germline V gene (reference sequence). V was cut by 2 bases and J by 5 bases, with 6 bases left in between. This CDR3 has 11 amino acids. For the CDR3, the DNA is TGTGCCTGGAGTAAGACCGAGACCCAGTACTTC. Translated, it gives CAWSKTETQYF. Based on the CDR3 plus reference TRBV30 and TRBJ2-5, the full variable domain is SQTIHQWPATLVQPVGSPLSLECTVEGTSNPNLYWYRQAAGRGLQLLFYSVGIGQISSEVPQNLSASRPQDRQFILSSKKLLLSDSGFYLCAWSKTETQYFGPGTRLLVL.

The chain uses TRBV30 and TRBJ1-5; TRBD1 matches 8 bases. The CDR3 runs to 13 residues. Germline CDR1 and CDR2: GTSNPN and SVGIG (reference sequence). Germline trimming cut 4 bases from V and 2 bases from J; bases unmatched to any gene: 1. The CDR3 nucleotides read TGTGCCTGGAACAGGGGGGGCAATCAGCCCCAGCATTTT. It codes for CAWNRGGNQPQHF.

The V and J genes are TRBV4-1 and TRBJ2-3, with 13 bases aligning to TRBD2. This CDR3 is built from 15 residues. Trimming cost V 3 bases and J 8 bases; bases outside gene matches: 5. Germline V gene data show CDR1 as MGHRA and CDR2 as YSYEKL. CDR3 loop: CASSQGLAGSGTQYF. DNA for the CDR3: TGCGCCAGCAGCCAGGGACTAGCGGGATCCGGTACGCAGTATTTT.

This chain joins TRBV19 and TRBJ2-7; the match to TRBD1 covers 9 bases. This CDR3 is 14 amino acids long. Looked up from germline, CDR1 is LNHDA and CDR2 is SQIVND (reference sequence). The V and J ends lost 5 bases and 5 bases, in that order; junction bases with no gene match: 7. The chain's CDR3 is CASSRTGAANEQYF. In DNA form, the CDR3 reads TGTGCCAGTAGTCGGACAGGGGCGGCAAACGAGCAGTACTTC. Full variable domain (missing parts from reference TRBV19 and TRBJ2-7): DGGITQSPKYLFRKEGQNVTLSCEQNLNHDAMYWYRQDPGQGLRLIYYSQIVNDFQKGDIAEGYSVSREKKESFPLTVTSAQKNPTAFYLCASSRTGAANEQYFGPGTRLTVT.

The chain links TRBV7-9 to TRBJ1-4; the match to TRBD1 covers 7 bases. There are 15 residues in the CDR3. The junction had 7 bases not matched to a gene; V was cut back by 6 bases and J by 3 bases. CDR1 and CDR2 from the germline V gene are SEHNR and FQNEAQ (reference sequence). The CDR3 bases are TGTGCCAGCAGTACCGACAGGGAGGCTAATGAAAAACTGTTTTTT. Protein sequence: CASSTDREANEKLFF.

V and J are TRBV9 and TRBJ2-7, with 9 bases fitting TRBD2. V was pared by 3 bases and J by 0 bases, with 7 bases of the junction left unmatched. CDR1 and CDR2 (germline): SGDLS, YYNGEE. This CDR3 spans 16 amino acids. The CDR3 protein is CASSGASGTYSYEQYF. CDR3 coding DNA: TGTGCCAGCAGCGGGGCTAGCGGGACGTACTCCTACGAGCAGTACTTC.

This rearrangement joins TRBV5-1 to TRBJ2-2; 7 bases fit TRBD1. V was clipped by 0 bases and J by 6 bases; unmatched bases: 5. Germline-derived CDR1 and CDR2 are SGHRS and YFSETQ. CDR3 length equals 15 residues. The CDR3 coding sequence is TGCGCCAGCAGCTTGGAGGGACAGCTTCCCGGGGAGCTGTTTTTT. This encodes CASSLEGQLPGELFF.

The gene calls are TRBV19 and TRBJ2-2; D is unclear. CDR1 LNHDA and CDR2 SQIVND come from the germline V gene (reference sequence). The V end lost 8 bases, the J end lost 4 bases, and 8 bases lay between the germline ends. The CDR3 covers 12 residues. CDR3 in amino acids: CASLERTGELFF. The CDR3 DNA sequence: TGTGCCAGTCTAGAACGCACCGGGGAGCTGTTTTTT.

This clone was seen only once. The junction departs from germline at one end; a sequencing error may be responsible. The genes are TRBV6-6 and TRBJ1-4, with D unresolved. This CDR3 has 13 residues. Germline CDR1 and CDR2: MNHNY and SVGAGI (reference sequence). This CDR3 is CASQTTTSEKLFF. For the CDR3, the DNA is TGTGCCAGCCAGACAACAACTAGTGAAAAACTGTTTTTT.

The CDR3 bases are TGTGCCTCTCAAGAGATTGGGAGGGAGACCCAGTACTTC. This sequence encodes CASQEIGRETQYF. V is TRBV11-3 and J is TRBJ2-5; possibly TRBD2 for D (6 bases). The germline V gene has CDR1 SGHNT and CDR2 YENEEA. This CDR3 is 13 amino acids long. Trimming left V 11 bases short and J 5 bases short, with 18 bases between.

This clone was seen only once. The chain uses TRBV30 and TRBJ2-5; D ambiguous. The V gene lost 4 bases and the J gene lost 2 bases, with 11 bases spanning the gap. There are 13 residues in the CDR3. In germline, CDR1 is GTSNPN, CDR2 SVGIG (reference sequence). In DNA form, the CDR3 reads TGTGCCTGGAACCGTAACAATCAAGAGACCCAGTACTTC. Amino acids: CAWNRNNQETQYF.

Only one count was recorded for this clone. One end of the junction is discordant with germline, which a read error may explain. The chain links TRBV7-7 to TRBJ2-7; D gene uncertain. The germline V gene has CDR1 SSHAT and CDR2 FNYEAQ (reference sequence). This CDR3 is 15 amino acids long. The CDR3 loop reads CASSYTPEVVVEQYF. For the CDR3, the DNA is TGTGCTAGCAGCTACACACCTGAGGTCGTGGTCGAGCAGTACTTC.

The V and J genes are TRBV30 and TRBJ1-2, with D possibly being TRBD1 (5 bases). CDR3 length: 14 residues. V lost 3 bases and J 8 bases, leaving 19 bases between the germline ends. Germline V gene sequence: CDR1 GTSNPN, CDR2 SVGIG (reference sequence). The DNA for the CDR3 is TGTGCCTGGAGCCAAAAATCCCCGGGGGGGGGCTACACCTTC. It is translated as CAWSQKSPGGGYTF. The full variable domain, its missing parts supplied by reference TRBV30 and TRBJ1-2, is SQTIHQWPATLVQPVGSPLSLECTVEGTSNPNLYWYRQAAGRGLQLLFYSVGIGQISSEVPQNLSASRPQDRQFILSSKKLLLSDSGFYLCAWSQKSPGGGYTFGSGTRLTVV.

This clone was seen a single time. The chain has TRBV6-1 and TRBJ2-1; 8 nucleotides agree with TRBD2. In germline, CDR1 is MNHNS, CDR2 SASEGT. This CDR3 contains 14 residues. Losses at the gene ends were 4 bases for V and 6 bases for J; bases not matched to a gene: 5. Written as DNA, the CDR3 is TGTGCCAGCAGTGCCGGGACTAGGATCAATGAGCAGTTCTTC. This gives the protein CASSAGTRINEQFF.

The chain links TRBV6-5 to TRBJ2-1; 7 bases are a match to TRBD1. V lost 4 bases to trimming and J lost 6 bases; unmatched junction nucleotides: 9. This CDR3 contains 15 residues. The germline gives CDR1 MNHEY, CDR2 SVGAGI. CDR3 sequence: CASSLKPRGRNEQFF. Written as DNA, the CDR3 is TGTGCCAGCAGTTTAAAGCCTAGGGGGCGCAATGAGCAGTTCTTC.